The 21 T cell receptor beta chains in this list originate from one sample, sequenced in a study of blood T cell repertoires in COVID-19. Profiled with immunoSEQ multiplex PCR; TCRdb holds only in-frame clones, not every one. There are 65,000 to 90,000 clones in the sample; approximately 81% occur only once, and more than 4.5% lies in the top ten. The sample consisted of peripheral blood. The receptors shown here come from a woman of 80 years or more with active or convalescent COVID-19.

Here the CDR3 DNA reads TGTGCCAGCAGTGCGCGACAGGTGGGGGTAAGTAATCAGCCCCAGCATTTT. Encoded protein: CASSARQVGVSNQPQHF. The chain has TRBV6-1 and TRBJ1-5; tentative D call: TRBD1 (6 bases). V lost 4 bases and J 4 bases, leaving 20 bases between the germline ends. The CDR3 is made up of 17 amino acids. CDR1 MNHNS and CDR2 SASEGT come from the germline V gene.

This clone appeared once. The rearrangement links TRBV3-1 (or the pseudogene TRBV3-2) to TRBJ1-2; TRBD1 aligns across 9 bases. Trimming took 4 bases from V and 8 from J; bases not matched to a gene: 11. Looked up from germline, CDR1 is LGHDT and CDR2 is YNNKEL (reference sequence). This CDR3 has 15 amino acids. The CDR3, as DNA: TGTGCCAGCAGCCTCCGGGACAGGGAATCTAGCGGCTACACCTTC. This translates into CASSLRDRESSGYTF.

This rearrangement joins TRBV10-3 to TRBJ2-7; 8 bases align to TRBD2. The CDR3 extends over 15 amino acids. J gave up 7 bases and V 3 bases, and 11 bases lay outside the gene matches. The germline V gene encodes CDR1 ENHRY and CDR2 SYGVKD. CDR3 in amino acids: CAISEDGTSRREQYF. In DNA, the CDR3 is TGTGCCATCAGTGAAGATGGGACTAGTCGGCGGGAGCAGTACTTC.

This chain links TRBV5-1 with TRBJ2-7, with 7 bases matching TRBD1. CDR3 size: 15 residues. CDR1 SGHRS and CDR2 YFSETQ come from the germline V gene. V was pared by 4 bases and J by 0 bases, with 7 bases of the junction left unmatched. The CDR3 bases are TGCGCCAGCAGCCCAAGGCAGGGGGTCTCCTACGAGCAGTACTTC. This translates into CASSPRQGVSYEQYF.

The chain recombines TRBV7-2 with TRBJ1-2; a weak D match, TRBD1 (6 bases). The CDR3 has 15 amino acids. V lost 3 bases and J lost 6, with 17 bases in between. In germline, CDR1 is SGHTA, CDR2 FQGNSA. CDR3 amino acids: CASSFAAGGGHGYTF. The CDR3, as DNA: TGTGCCAGCAGCTTCGCGGCGGGGGGGGGCCATGGCTACACCTTC.

In DNA form, the CDR3 reads TGTGCCAGCAGTTTCGGAACGCGGGCTGTGCAGTACTTC. Residues: CASSFGTRAVQYF. The chain has TRBV28 and TRBJ2-7; D is possibly TRBD2 (5 bases). Trimming removed 3 bases at V and 9 bases at J, with 15 bases between. Looked up from germline, CDR1 is MDHEN and CDR2 is SYDVKM. CDR3 size: 13 residues.

This rearrangement joins TRBV2 to TRBJ1-5; 8 positions match TRBD1. The CDR3 runs 14 residues. Germline trimming cut 7 bases from V and 7 bases from J; bases unmatched to any gene: 9. Germline lookup yields CDR1 SNHLY and CDR2 FYNNEI. The CDR3 loop reads CASMDRAMGQPQHF. The CDR3 coding sequence is TGTGCCAGCATGGACAGGGCCATGGGGCAGCCCCAGCATTTT.

The rearrangement links TRBV7-2 to TRBJ1-5; TRBD1 aligns across 7 bases. Germline V gives CDR1 SGHTA, CDR2 FQGNSA. CDR3 length: 15 residues. The ends lost 5 bases at V and 4 bases at J; junction bases unmatched: 8. CDR3 sequence reads: CASSPQQGTNQPQHF. The CDR3 DNA reads TGTGCCAGCAGCCCACAACAGGGGACAAATCAGCCCCAGCATTTT.

The V call is TRBV6-4, the J call TRBJ2-2, with 9 bases aligning to TRBD2. Losses at the gene ends were 0 bases for V and 6 bases for J; bases not matched to a gene: 5. The V gene's germline CDR1 is MRHNA and CDR2 SNTAGT. This CDR3 spans 16 amino acids. The CDR3: CASSDSWSSGAGELFF. The CDR3 DNA reads TGTGCCAGCAGTGACTCGTGGTCTAGCGGGGCCGGGGAGCTGTTTTTT.

This chain joins TRBV6-2 or TRBV6-3 and TRBJ2-3; tentative D call: TRBD2 (6 bases). This CDR3 contains 15 residues. Trimming shortened V by 0 bases and J by 7 bases, and 14 bases separated the two germline ends. Germline CDR1 MNHEY, CDR2 SVGEGT. DNA for the CDR3: TGTGCCAGCAGTTACTCGGAGGGCGGTGGGTATACGCAGTATTTT. This codes for CASSYSEGGGYTQYF.

This clone was seen once. The chain links TRBV7-3 to TRBJ2-5, with 15 bases matching TRBD2. The CDR3 consists of 20 residues. The V gene end was trimmed by 2 bases and the J gene end by 3 bases; junction bases not matched to a gene: 13. Germline loops: CDR1 SGHTA, CDR2 FQGTGA. The DNA for the CDR3 is TGTGCCAGCAGCTTAGGTCCCCCCGGGACTAGCGGGAGGAATGAAGAGACCCAGTACTTC. Translated: CASSLGPPGTSGRNEETQYF.

The chain employs TRBV28 and TRBJ1-2; D ambiguous. CDR1 is MDHEN, CDR2 SYDVKM, per germline. The CDR3 covers 12 residues. V lost 2 bases and J 4 bases, leaving 5 bases between the germline ends. The CDR3 sequence: CASSLQSYGYTF. CDR3 nucleotides: TGTGCCAGCAGTTTACAATCCTATGGCTACACCTTC.

V usage is TRBV28 and J usage is TRBJ2-7; D may be TRBD2 (6 bases). Germline V gene data show CDR1 as MDHEN and CDR2 as SYDVKM. Trimming took off 8 bases at V and 0 bases at J, with 8 bases between the two ends. The CDR3 consists of 12 residues. CDR3 nucleotide sequence: TGTGCCAGCGGGGGGAGCTCCTACGAGCAGTACTTC. It is translated as CASGGSSYEQYF. Full variable domain (missing parts from reference TRBV28 and TRBJ2-7): DVKVTQSSRYLVKRTGEKVFLECVQDMDHENMFWYRQDPGLGLRLIYFSYDVKMKEKGDIPEGYSVSREKKERFSLILESASTNQTSMYLCASGGSSYEQYFGPGTRLTVT.

A few counts support this clone. The V and J genes are TRBV6-6 and TRBJ2-7; TRBD1 might be the D (6 bases). The CDR3 runs 12 residues. Per germline, CDR1 MNHNY and CDR2 SVGAGI (reference sequence). Trimming took 6 bases from V and 3 from J, leaving 9 bases between them. This chain's CDR3 is CASRQGFYEQYF. CDR3 nucleotides: TGTGCCAGCAGACAGGGATTCTACGAGCAGTACTTC.

The table lists this clone with a count of one. One junction end disagrees with the germline gene, perhaps due to a read error. The rearrangement links TRBV7-9 to TRBJ1-2; 8 nucleotides match TRBD1. This CDR3 has 12 residues. The germline CDR1 and CDR2 sequences are SEHNR and FQNEAQ (reference sequence). The CDR3 DNA reads as TGTGCCAGCAGCTTGGGGGACGGGACAGGAGACTTC. It specifies CASSLGDGTGDF.

The V and J genes are TRBV6-1 and TRBJ1-4; 11 bases line up with TRBD1. The V segment lost 2 bases and the J segment 10 bases; nucleotides outside the gene matches: 3. Per germline, CDR1 MNHNS and CDR2 SASEGT. The CDR3 runs to 14 residues. CDR3 loop: CASSEWTGGGKLFF. CDR3 nucleotide sequence: TGTGCCAGCAGTGAATGGACAGGGGGCGGAAAACTGTTTTTT.

The count of this clone is one. J is TRBJ1-5 and V is TRBV3-1 (or the pseudogene TRBV3-2); D is uncertain. Trimming left V 0 bases short and J 7 bases short, with 7 bases between. The CDR3 sequence is 13 residues long. Germline V CDR1 and CDR2: LGHDT, YNNKEL (reference sequence). The CDR3 is CASSQDGWQPQHF. The DNA of the CDR3 is TGTGCCAGCAGCCAAGACGGGTGGCAGCCCCAGCATTTT.

There are a few counts of this clone. The chain joins TRBV7-2 to TRBJ2-3, with 11 bases identical to TRBD2. Germline values: CDR1 SGHTA, CDR2 FQGNSA. Trimming removed 5 bases from V and 3 bases from J; junction bases left unmatched: 7. The CDR3 totals 16 residues. The CDR3: CASSPQGLAVTDTQYF. CDR3 DNA sequence: TGTGCCAGCAGCCCGCAGGGACTAGCGGTTACAGATACGCAGTATTTT.

The V call is TRBV7-9, the J call TRBJ1-1, with TRBD1 matching 11 bases. Germline CDR1 and CDR2: SEHNR and FQNEAQ (reference sequence). V was clipped by 0 bases and J by 7 bases; unmatched bases: 4. The CDR3 has 15 residues. The CDR3 sequence: CASSLALDRGHEAFF. Here the CDR3 DNA reads TGTGCCAGCAGCTTAGCCTTGGACAGGGGGCATGAAGCTTTCTTT.

In this sample, this clone turned up once. CDR3 sequence reads: CASSAEGSSTSTDTQYF. The CDR3 coding sequence is TGTGCCAGCAGCGCCGAAGGTAGCAGTACTAGCACAGATACGCAGTATTTT. This sequence joins TRBV21-1 and TRBJ2-3; the table's D call of TRBD2 was not tested on the DNA. TRBV21-1 is an annotated pseudogene. This CDR3 spans 17 amino acids.

This rearrangement joins TRBV29-1 to TRBJ2-3, with TRBD2 identical over 11 bases. Germline-derived CDR1 and CDR2 are SQVTM and ANQGSEA. J was trimmed by 0 bases and V by 4 bases; bases with no gene match: 9. CDR3 length: 17 residues. This CDR3 reads CSVGIIAGGVSTDTQYF. As DNA, the CDR3 is TGCAGCGTTGGAATTATAGCGGGAGGGGTTAGCACAGATACGCAGTATTTT.